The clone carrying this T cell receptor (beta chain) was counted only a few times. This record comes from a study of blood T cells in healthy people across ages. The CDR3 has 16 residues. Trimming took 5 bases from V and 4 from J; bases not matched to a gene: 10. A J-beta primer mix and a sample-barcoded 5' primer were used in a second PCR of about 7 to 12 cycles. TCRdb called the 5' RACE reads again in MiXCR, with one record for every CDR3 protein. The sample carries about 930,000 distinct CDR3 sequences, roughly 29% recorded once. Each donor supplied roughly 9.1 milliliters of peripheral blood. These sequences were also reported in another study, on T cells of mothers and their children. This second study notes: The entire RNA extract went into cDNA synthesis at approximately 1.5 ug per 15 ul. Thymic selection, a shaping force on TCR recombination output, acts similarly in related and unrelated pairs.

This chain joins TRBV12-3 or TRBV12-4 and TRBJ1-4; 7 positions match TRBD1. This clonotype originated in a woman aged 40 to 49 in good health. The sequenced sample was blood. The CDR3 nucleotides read TGTGCCAGCAGTGCACCAGAGGGACAGATTAATGAAAAACTGTTTTTT. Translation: CASSAPEGQINEKLFF.